This T cell receptor (beta chain) was observed in a study of T cell clones after liver transplantation. Study-wide context: Immunosuppression withdrawal was tried within 2 years after liver transplantation in this trial. TCRbeta sequencing after a pre-transplant mixed lymphocyte reaction identified graft-donor-reactive clones, later tracked in post-transplant blood. Third-party-reactive TCRbeta sequences from pre-transplant mixed lymphocyte reactions served as antigen-independent comparators.

Sequenced by immunoSEQ multiplex PCR; TCRdb stores in-frame clones only, minus some. This sample yields more than 65,000 clones, of which 75% to 85% are seen a single time; 0.79% belongs to the top ten. Here the sequenced sample was CD4+ T cells from blood, taken 12 months after liver transplant. This clonotype was sampled from a human patient who received a liver transplant. Some T cells may arise from the graft donor.

CDR3 bases: TGCAGCGTCTTAGCGGGAGGGAACCACAATGAGCAGTTCTTC. It yields the protein CSVLAGGNHNEQFF. V gene TRBV29-1 combines with J gene TRBJ2-1, with 11 bases identical to TRBD2. V lost 6 bases, J lost 5 bases, and 6 bases stayed unmatched. The CDR3 is 14 residues long. Germline CDR1 SQVTM, CDR2 ANQGSEA.